This TCR beta chain derives from a study of shared clonotypes between healthy human individuals. General study findings and limits: The authors expected sequencing depth to affect clonotype sharing among donors. It was observed that approximately 5% of naive CD4 clonotypes were shared across a few donors.

Of note for this clone: Its antigen is not identified.

The CDR3 is 15 residues long. Per germline, CDR1 MNHEY and CDR2 SVGAGI. The V end was cut by 2 bases, the J end by 1 base, with 10 bases between. Healthy and HIV-negative, the adult donors had no recent acute infections or vaccinations. Profiling relied on immunoSEQ multiplex PCR, and the TCRdb table lists in-frame clones only, not all of them. The sample has roughly 1.5 million clones; nearly 99% are singletons. Sequences were obtained from naive CD4+ T cells sorted from blood. The subset here: CD45RA+ positively selected. The genes are TRBV6-5 and TRBJ2-3, with a tentative D call TRBD2 (6 bases). The TCR sequence derives from a young man in good health. CDR3 loop: CASSYGTGGTDTQYF. CDR3 nucleotides: TGTGCCAGCAGTTACGGTACGGGGGGCACAGATACGCAGTATTTT.